This TCR beta chain derives from a study of cytomegalovirus exposure and HLA in healthy donors (dated by TCRdb to 2017 to 2019). Regarding the research as a whole: An earlier analysis of approximately 600 of the donors reported roughly 270 Gb of sequence data and approximately 110 million unique TCR beta sequences from 150 million to 200 million T cells. Roughly 300 gigabases of sequencing data and 70 million to 100 million unique TCR sequences made up an early release that covered under 750 HLA-typed donors. Among the roughly 400 genotyped donors, around 81% belonged to the genetic ancestry cluster associated with self-reported Caucasian donors. The aim of the study was to test whether cataloging public T cell receptors could identify signatures of past pathogen exposure. The T cell repertoires of 700 or so subjects were profiled by immunosequencing and related to cytomegalovirus serostatus. Besides the first cohort of under 700 subjects, a separate validation cohort made up of over a hundred different subjects was used. To predict cytomegalovirus infection status, the study brought together high-throughput TCR immunosequencing, statistical association of individual TCRs with disease status, and machine learning. A later analysis re-analyzed previously published TCR beta repertoires from approximately 670 donors and added high-resolution HLA genotyping to study TCR occurrence patterns. Rather than drawing on any new phenotypic data, the later analysis identified candidate immune exposures from TCR beta sequences and the way those sequences occurred across donors. To decide whether each TCR beta V gene segment behaved as functional or pseudogenic, an earlier analysis of over 500 of the donors relied on high-throughput TCR beta sequencing. Donor age, sex, ethnicity and CMV serostatus were compiled alongside the repertoire data. A later genetic analysis used genome-wide SNP genotypes for about 55% of the 666 donors, treating that subset as a discovery cohort. All discovery cohort repertoires had been generated on a single sequencing platform. Class I and class II HLA loci were covered by the typing at four-digit resolution. The number of typed donors differed by locus: roughly 629-640 for A, B, C, DRB1 and DQB1; 500 to 550 for DQA1; 606 for DPA1; and 400 to 480 for DPB1. Roughly five DR-DQ haplotypes were handled as single units for association and clustering, since linkage in the cohort was strong. Among some 410 genotyped donors of the cohort, an average of approximately 240,000 unique TCR beta nucleotide sequences was sequenced per donor, of which 15% to 20% were non-productive. The study at large found these results: Correlated functional status among segregating V segments might be attributable to linkage disequilibrium, but an unknown experimental factor could not be ruled out. According to a later analysis, most CMV-associated TCR beta chains appeared to be HLA-restricted, and the HLA associations seemed to be driven largely by CMV exposure. In a later analysis, the rate of TCR association differed among HLA loci, with DRB1 alleles having the most associated TCRs and HLA-C alleles having the fewest. According to a later analysis, parvovirus B19, influenza, CMV and Epstein-Barr virus appeared linked to several top co-occurrence clusters. While some public TCRs were present in many individuals, most TCR sequences turned up only very rarely across donors. A later analysis associated around 16,000 TCR beta sequences with specific HLA alleles at a false discovery rate of 0.05. Compared with equally common non-associated chains, HLA-associated TCR beta chains in a later analysis were more clonally expanded and had lower generation probabilities. A further reported finding was that TCR beta sequences accurately predicted the HLA-A and HLA-B alleles for most subjects in the first cohort. When HLA alleles, especially DR and DQ, strongly co-occurred, TCR associations were difficult to assign to individual alleles. In both the original and validation cohorts, the classifier was reported to diagnose cytomegalovirus status with high specificity and sensitivity. A later genetic analysis associated a missense DCLRE1C variant with V-gene and J-gene trimming of TCR beta chains, and an independent cohort replicated the association. The cohort was sequenced for TCR beta chains only, and without alpha or paired-chain data the features that could be detected were limited. The earlier analysis of some 540 of the donors excluded some 16 rarely observed V segments, including chromosome 9 orphons, because counts were too low. Roughly uniform sequencing depth across donors was assumed in presence/absence analyses, although this assumption may not hold. According to the authors, the approach could potentially be generalized to other disease states and immunological phenotypes. A total of fewer than 200 TCR beta chains were listed by the study as associated with cytomegalovirus. A group of highly shared sequence variants was considered likely to be a technical artifact of the sequencing pipeline. Some IMGT-functional V segments, including TRBV6-2 and TRBV6-3, could not be distinguished by the 87-base-pair reads and were therefore excluded. HLA typing was unavailable for some donors at each locus, so association tests used only the typed subset. In vitro tests confirmed that a few of the cytomegalovirus-associated TCR beta chains recognize cytomegalovirus antigens. A later genetic analysis reported fewer N-insertions in productive TCRs among donors in an Asian-associated ancestry cluster than the roughly 640-donor mean. In an earlier analysis of 500 to 650 of the donors, most TCR beta V segments appeared in productive rearrangements about 87% or about 30% of the time, broadly matching IMGT annotations. CMV serostatus was the only immune exposure information available for the cohort.

The method was the immunoSEQ multiplex PCR assay. A mixture of 60 forward primers for TCR Vbeta segments and 13 reverse primers for TCR Jbeta segments was used in the multiplex PCR. Amplification of the CDR3 region of rearranged TCR beta genes was performed with a multiplex PCR assay on genomic DNA. The Illumina HiSeq System was used to sequence the amplified TCR beta libraries as 87-base-pair reads. The authors processed their data as follows. A later analysis tallied around 87 million unique TCR beta chains across the 666 repertoires, and 10 million to 11 million of those chains were shared by two or more donors. Raw reads were error-corrected and collapsed into unique sequences by a nearest-neighbor algorithm in which closely related sequences were merged to remove PCR and sequencing errors. V, D and J gene segments were assigned by aligning CDR3 sequences to IMGT reference sequences. For a sequence to be retained, a match of at least six nucleotides was required to both a V gene segment and a J gene segment. A rearrangement counted as productive if the CDR3 had no stop codons and remained in frame with V and J, and every other rearrangement counted as non-productive. CDR3 was defined according to IMGT convention as the region running from the second conserved V-encoded cysteine to the conserved J-encoded phenylalanine. In an earlier analysis of roughly 610 of the donors, sequences lacking an unambiguous match to a single V gene segment were excluded. An earlier analysis of around 600 of the donors classified V segments as functional when productive rearrangements were above 56.7% and as segregating when the standard deviation between donors was above 5%. To diagnose cytomegalovirus status from the catalog of TCR beta chain sequences, a statistical classification framework was built. In a later analysis, V and J genes were assigned by comparing TCR nucleotide sequences against IMGT/GENE-DB human TR gene sequences. In a later analysis, CDR3 sequences and most-parsimonious VDJ recombination scenarios were assigned using the TCRdist pipeline. In a later analysis, every TCR beta chain was defined by the combination of its CDR3 amino acid sequence and its V-gene family, and reads without a unique V-gene family were dropped. As a way to deal with suspected cross-contamination and a sequencing artifact, a later analysis dropped hundreds of nucleotide sequences that were highly shared and had low generation probability. For each public chain, a later analysis derived a clonal expansion index from normalized ranks of inferred template counts within each repertoire. In a later analysis, generation probabilities were computed with a VDJ recombination model fitted to out-of-frame rearrangements, and the resulting probabilities were checked against IGoR. A later analysis scored TCR-TCR, TCR-HLA and TCR-CMV co-occurrence with hypergeometric tests, applying a repertoire-size bias correction to TCR pairs. A later analysis estimated false discovery rates by permuting HLA or CMV assignments 20 times. In a later analysis, co-occurring TCRs were grouped using DBSCAN, with TCRdist sequence similarity added in when clustering inside HLA-allele-positive subsets. For co-occurrence clustering, repertoires with fewer than 30,000 or more than 120,000 public chains were excluded, along with 5 or 6 repertoires with anomalous nucleotide sharing. TCRdb carries this immuneACCESS record with in-frame sequences only. Its versions omit some clonotypes, under half of them owing to an unresolved V gene in the studies checked, with the rest unexplained. V, J and clone size are those of that table, while D and trimming were read from the DNA. This sample has over 130,000 clones in its table, and 75% to 80% of those were observed once. The ten largest clonotypes hold around 5.9% of the sample.

Note on this clone: Its antigen specificity is not known. It has no much larger one-base neighbor in the sample; base qualities were not kept.

In total, approximately 610 healthy bone marrow donors made up the cohort. Cohort members were all nominally healthy when sampled, although unrecorded immune exposures were likely present. The donor tested CMV seropositive, placing the donor among the 290 or so seropositive members of the cohort. A peripheral blood sample was provided by each donor, and peripheral blood mononuclear cells were used for TCR beta sequencing. Genomic DNA was extracted from the blood cell samples with the Qiagen DNeasy Blood Extraction Kit. From its cysteine to its phenylalanine, the CDR3 spans 14 amino acids. This entry keeps only the CDR3 DNA: 42 bases, framed from base 1. Looking up the germline V gene (reference sequence) yields CDR1 SEHNR and CDR2 FQNEAQ. V gives up 1 base and J gives up 6 bases, and the segment between their germline ends measures 10 bases.

The receptor chain draws on TRBV7-9 and TRBJ1-5; no D segment can be confidently identified. This receptor was taken from a woman in her 40s in good health and CMV-seropositive. Input material: PBMCs. The DNA is as follows: TGTGCCAGCAGCTTAGATTGGGCTGCTCAGCCCCAGCATTTT. Its protein reads: CASSLDWAAQPQHF.